The 28 T cell receptor beta chains listed next were all sequenced from one sample in a study of CD8+CD57+ T cells in acquired aplastic anemia. By flow cytometry, patients selected for sequencing had shown an expansion of CD8+CD57+ cells. It was genomic DNA that served as the template for profiling TCR beta VDJ and CDR3. TCRdb reanalysed the reads using MiXCR and keeps one entry per CDR3 protein. Here the sample spans hundreds of thousands of distinct CDR3 sequences, roughly 50% being singletons. Sample: sorted CD4+, CD8+, or CD8+CD57+ T cells (not recorded which) from PBMCs. These receptor sequences come from a human donor with aplastic anemia.

This CDR3 is CASSGSVGIVNEQFF. The CDR3 DNA reads as TGTGCCAGCAGTGGGAGCGTCGGGATAGTCAATGAGCAGTTCTTC. This sequence joins TRBV12-3 or TRBV12-4 and TRBJ2-1; D is perhaps TRBD2 (5 bases). CDR3 length: 15 amino acids. V lost 5 bases and J 6 bases, leaving 17 bases between the germline ends.

This clonotype was picked up many times. The J gene is TRBJ1-1, the V gene TRBV19; D is ambiguous. The germline V gene has CDR1 LNHDA and CDR2 SQIVND (reference sequence). The CDR3 contains 13 residues. With 2 bases removed from V and 8 bases from J, the gap between germline ends came to 12 bases. As DNA, the CDR3 is TGTGCCAGTAGTATATCCGGCCCGGGGGAAGCTTTCTTT. The encoded protein is CASSISGPGEAFF.

The V gene is TRBV2, the J gene TRBJ2-7, with unresolved D. Trimming removed 7 bases from V and 6 bases from J, with 7 bases in between. Germline loops: CDR1 SNHLY, CDR2 FYNNEI. The CDR3 has 10 amino acids. The CDR3 protein is CASTALEQYF. Written as DNA, the CDR3 is TGTGCCAGCACGGCTCTCGAGCAGTACTTC.

The V call is TRBV7-8, the J call TRBJ2-7; 7 bases line up with TRBD1. The J segment lost 3 bases and the V segment lost 1 base, leaving 6 bases of the junction unmatched. Per the germline V gene, CDR1 is SGHVS and CDR2 is FQNEAQ. The CDR3 loop spans 15 amino acids. The CDR3 DNA reads as TGTGCCAGCAGCTTAGAGGGCAGGGGGTTCTACGAGCAGTACTTC. Its protein product is CASSLEGRGFYEQYF.

The table lists this clonotype with a count of one. This chain links TRBV7-2 with TRBJ2-2; a weak D match, TRBD1 (6 bases). Trimming removed 5 bases at V and 6 bases at J, with 13 bases between. The germline CDR1 and CDR2 sequences are SGHTA and FQGNSA. CDR3 length equals 14 residues. The CDR3 DNA is TGTGCCAGCAGCCTCGCGACAGGATCCGGGGAGCTGTTTTTT. Amino acids: CASSLATGSGELFF.

Worth noting for this clonotype: The conserved phenylalanine or tryptophan is not found at the CDR3 terminus, so this likely reflects a read error. The chain has TRBV6-2 or TRBV6-3 and TRBJ2-3; D might be TRBD2 (5 bases). This CDR3 comprises 12 residues. V was clipped by 11 bases and J by 2 bases, with 11 bases between them. CDR1 and CDR2 from the germline V gene are MNHEY and SVGEGT. This chain's CDR3 is CAGGSYTDTQYS. Written as DNA, the CDR3 is TGTGCCGGTGGGAGTTACACAGATACGCAGTATTCT.

The chain joins TRBV7-2 to TRBJ1-5; perhaps TRBD1 as D (5 bases). V was clipped by 1 base and J by 4 bases, with 8 bases between them. CDR3 length equals 14 residues. Germline V gene lookup returns CDR1 SGHTA and CDR2 FQGNSA. CDR3 in DNA: TGTGCCAGCAGCTTAGAGGGGAGGAATCAGCCCCAGCATTTT. Its protein product is CASSLEGRNQPQHF.

The chain joins TRBV7-6 to TRBJ1-2; TRBD1 aligns across 10 bases. This CDR3 has 15 amino acids. CDR1 and CDR2 from the germline V gene are SGHVS and FNYEAQ. V shed 5 bases, J shed 1 base, and the junction held 4 bases outside the gene matches. The CDR3 nucleotides are TGTGCCAGCAGCCCCGGGACAGGGGATAACTATGGCTACACCTTC. It is translated as CASSPGTGDNYGYTF.

Worth noting for this clonotype: A much more abundant neighbour one base away suggests this may be a read error. The missing conserved phenylalanine or tryptophan at the end of this CDR3 makes a read error likely. This rearrangement joins TRBV5-1 to TRBJ1-1, with D uncertain. The CDR3 totals 15 residues. Germline V gene sequence: CDR1 SGHRS, CDR2 YFSETQ. The ends were cut back, 0 bases at V and 2 bases at J, with 11 bases in the middle. The CDR3 nucleotides are TGCGCCAGCAGCTTGGGAAAGGGATTAAACACTGAAGCTTTCCTT. Amino acid sequence: CASSLGKGLNTEAFL.

This clonotype showed up many times. The chain carries TRBV6-5 and TRBJ1-1; D is possibly TRBD1 (5 bases). The CDR3 sequence is 13 residues long. V was clipped by 2 bases and J by 5 bases, with 9 bases between them. CDR1 is MNHEY, CDR2 SVGAGI, per germline. This chain's CDR3 is CASSYQGVTEAFF. CDR3 DNA sequence: TGTGCCAGCAGTTACCAAGGGGTTACTGAAGCTTTCTTT.

The rearrangement uses TRBV19 and TRBJ1-1; D might be TRBD1 (5 bases). Germline lookup yields CDR1 LNHDA and CDR2 SQIVND (reference sequence). The CDR3 covers 12 residues. Trimming stripped 7 bases from V and 11 bases from J, with 17 bases between. The CDR3 nucleotides read TGTGCCAGTAAGAAGGGGTGGGTGCGGGCTTTCTTT. The encoded protein is CASKKGWVRAFF.

V is TRBV20-1 and J is TRBJ1-6, with D perhaps TRBD1 (5 bases). Germline CDR1 DFQATT, CDR2 SNEGSKA (reference sequence). V lost 3 bases and J lost 7, with 10 bases in between. The CDR3 spans 13 residues. The CDR3 region is CSARGTINSPLHF. The CDR3 DNA follows: TGCAGTGCTAGGGGGACCATAAATTCACCCCTCCACTTT.

A word on this clonotype: This may stem from a read error, because a much larger clone lies one nucleotide away. The chain employs TRBV2 and TRBJ1-4; 7 positions match TRBD1. CDR3 length equals 14 residues. Germline V gives CDR1 SNHLY, CDR2 FYNNEI. The CDR3 here is CASSPGTVNEELFF. CDR3 coding DNA: TGTGCCAGCAGTCCCGGGACAGTGAATGAAGAACTGTTTTTT.

This clonotype has ten or more counts. The J gene is TRBJ2-5, the V gene TRBV6-1; D gene unclear. The CDR3 extends over 11 amino acids. CDR1 MNHNS and CDR2 SASEGT come from the germline V gene. Between the trimmed V and J ends, which lost 8 bases and 2 bases, there was a span of 6 bases. The CDR3 DNA reads as TGTGCCAGCGGGCGGCAAGAGACCCAGTACTTC. Protein sequence: CASGRQETQYF.

The chain joins TRBV7-2 to TRBJ2-7, with 16 bases that match TRBD2. Looked up from germline, CDR1 is SGHTA and CDR2 is FQGNSA. J lost 4 bases, V lost 5 bases, and 14 bases had no gene match. The CDR3 has 19 residues. The CDR3 loop reads CASSPRGLAGGIIVYEQYF. For the CDR3, the DNA is TGTGCCAGCAGCCCAAGGGGACTAGCGGGGGGGATAATCGTTTACGAGCAGTACTTC.

There are many counts of this clonotype. The gene calls are TRBV20-1 and TRBJ2-7, with 9 bases aligning to TRBD2. CDR1 and CDR2 from the germline V gene are DFQATT and SNEGSKA (reference sequence). The CDR3 has 11 residues. CDR3 sequence (DNA): TGCGCGGGGGGGCTCTCCTACGAGCAGTACTTC. This sequence encodes CAGGLSYEQYF.

This clonotype was counted ten times or more. The chain joins TRBV9 to TRBJ2-3; D unclear. Germline V CDR1 and CDR2: SGDLS, YYNGEE. The CDR3 totals 14 residues. V lost 0 bases and J lost 2, with 7 bases in between. CDR3 bases: TGTGCCAGCAGCGTAGACCAGTACACAGATACGCAGTATTTT. Amino acids: CASSVDQYTDTQYF.

This clonotype has a count of ten or more. The J gene is TRBJ1-5, the V gene TRBV15, with unresolved D. Germline V gene sequence: CDR1 LNHNV, CDR2 YYDKDF (reference sequence). CDR3 length: 17 residues. Deletions cut 0 bases from V and 2 bases from J, with 14 bases between. The CDR3 region has the DNA TGTGCCACCAGCAGAGAATCGGTCCTAGAGGGCAATCAGCCCCAGCATTTT. This translates into CATSRESVLEGNQPQHF. Combining the CDR3 with reference TRBV15 and TRBJ1-5 gives the whole variable domain DAMVIQNPRYQVTQFGKPVTLSCSQTLNHNVMYWYQQKSSQAPKLLFHYYDKDFNNEADTPDNFQSRRPNTSFCFLDIRSPGLGDTAMYLCATSRESVLEGNQPQHFGDGTRLSIL.

The chain employs TRBV20-1 and TRBJ1-5; TRBD1 is a possible D gene (6 bases). Trimming pared 1 base from V and 4 bases from J, leaving 11 bases between. The CDR3 loop spans 14 amino acids. In germline, CDR1 is DFQATT, CDR2 SNEGSKA (reference sequence). The CDR3 here is CSARVGQGNQPQHF. The CDR3 region has the DNA TGCAGTGCTAGAGTTGGGCAGGGGAATCAGCCCCAGCATTTT.

As for this clonotype: A read error may explain this, as a much larger clone is one base away. This chain joins TRBV7-3 and TRBJ2-3; maybe TRBD2 (6 bases). The J call is doubtful: the DNA matches TRBJ2-5 better. From germline, CDR1 is SGHTA and CDR2 FQGTGA. The CDR3 is 11 amino acids. The CDR3 is CASGSGETQYF. CDR3 DNA sequence: TGTGCTAGCGGCTCCGGGGAGACCCAGTACTTC.

This clonotype was counted many times. This CDR3 is CASSLMRQLSSGNTIYF. CDR3 DNA sequence: TGTGCCAGCAGCCTGATGAGACAGCTGTCCTCTGGAAACACCATATATTTT. The V call is TRBV7-2, the J call TRBJ1-3; TRBD1 might be the D (5 bases). This CDR3 contains 17 residues. Per the germline V gene, CDR1 is SGHTA and CDR2 is FQGNSA. Trimming removed 5 bases at V and 0 bases at J, with 17 bases between. Filled out from reference TRBV7-2 and TRBJ1-3, the complete variable domain reads GAGVSQSPSNKVTEKGKDVELRCDPISGHTALYWYRQSLGQGLEFLIYFQGNSAPDKSGLPSDRFSAERTGGSVSTLTIQRTQQEDSAVYLCASSLMRQLSSGNTIYFGEGSWLTVV.

The chain carries TRBV13 and TRBJ2-5, with D possibly matching TRBD1 (5 bases). Germline CDR1 PRHDT, CDR2 FYEKMQ (reference sequence). The V gene lost 4 bases and the J gene lost 5 bases, with 11 bases spanning the gap. The CDR3 length is 13 residues. CDR3 coding DNA: TGTGCCAGCAGCTCAGGGATGTTGGAGACCCAGTACTTC. Translating gives CASSSGMLETQYF.

Concerning this clonotype itself: With a much larger clone just one base away, this may be a read error. The conserved phenylalanine or tryptophan is not found at the CDR3 terminus, so this likely reflects a read error. The gene calls are TRBV2 and TRBJ1-5; D remains unclear. The V and J ends lost 5 bases and 2 bases respectively, with 16 bases between them. CDR3 length: 16 amino acids. Germline CDR1 reads SNHLY; CDR2 reads FYNNEI. In DNA form, the CDR3 reads TGTGCCAGCAGTTACACGGGAGGGCTACGCAATCAGCCCCAGCATCTT. Amino acids: CASSYTGGLRNQPQHL.

Remarks on this clonotype: This sequence may be a read error, since a much larger clone differs from it by one base. The conserved phenylalanine or tryptophan normally closing the CDR3 is absent here, so this likely arose from a read error. The genes are TRBV6-1 and TRBJ2-3, with D perhaps matching TRBD2 (6 bases). There are 13 residues in the CDR3. Germline V gives CDR1 MNHNS, CDR2 SASEGT. With 10 bases removed from V and 0 bases from J, the gap between germline ends came to 11 bases. The CDR3 region is CANGGTSTDTQYL. The CDR3 coding sequence is TGTGCCAATGGGGGGACTAGCACAGATACGCAGTATCTT.

This clonotype was recorded many times. V usage is TRBV7-3 and J usage is TRBJ2-6, with TRBD1 identical over 7 bases. V gave up 5 bases and J gave up 1 base; unmatched junction bases: 2. This CDR3 is built from 15 residues. Germline V lookup: CDR1 SGHTA, CDR2 FQGTGA. The CDR3 region is CASSPGGSGANVLTF. The CDR3 coding sequence is TGTGCCAGCAGCCCAGGGGGTTCTGGGGCCAACGTCCTGACTTTC.

The V call is TRBV7-2, the J call TRBJ2-1; TRBD1 matches 10 bases. V trimming: 1 base; J trimming: 10 bases; junction bases outside the gene matches: 13. The CDR3 runs to 17 residues. The germline V gene has CDR1 SGHTA and CDR2 FQGNSA. The CDR3 DNA is TGTGCCAGCAGCTTAGTAGCGGTAGGGACAGGGGATAGCGAGCAGTTCTTC. Protein: CASSLVAVGTGDSEQFF.

The chain uses TRBV29-1 and TRBJ1-1; D remains ambiguous. In germline, CDR1 is SQVTM, CDR2 ANQGSEA. The CDR3 spans 13 residues. V lost 4 bases to trimming and J lost 0 bases, with 9 bases between them. The CDR3 is CSVVSLMNTEAFF. The DNA for the CDR3 is TGCAGCGTTGTATCGCTTATGAACACTGAAGCTTTCTTT.

CDR3 region: CATSDRTGSQETQYF. The CDR3 DNA is TGTGCCACCAGTGATCGGACAGGAAGCCAAGAGACCCAGTACTTC. V gene TRBV24-1 combines with J gene TRBJ2-5; 7 bases align to TRBD1. The CDR3 sequence is 15 residues long. V shed 3 bases, J shed 1 base, and the junction held 4 bases outside the gene matches. The germline gives CDR1 KGHDR, CDR2 SFDVKD.